The 26 T cell receptor beta chains in this list originate from one sample, sequenced in a study of glioma-infiltrating T cells after dendritic cell vaccination. Repertoires were generated with immunoSEQ multiplex PCR, while TCRdb's copy carries only in-frame clones and drops some. The sample lists about 99,000 clones; around 80% were seen once. Documented time point: after dendritic cell vaccination, including at tumor progression/relapse. The material sequenced was blood, taken after dendritic cell vaccination. The receptors were sampled from a human donor with glioblastoma.

This sequence joins TRBV19 and TRBJ1-1, with D tentatively TRBD1 (6 bases). The CDR3 sequence is 15 residues long. Deletions cut 3 bases from V and 0 bases from J, with 11 bases between. Germline CDR1 reads LNHDA; CDR2 reads SQIVND (reference sequence). CDR3 region: CASSIVGGLNTEAFF. DNA of the CDR3: TGTGCCAGTAGTATTGTTGGGGGCTTGAACACTGAAGCTTTCTTT.

This clone occurred a few times. The same CDR3 also results from other DNA sequences found in this sample. The CDR3 DNA follows: TGCGCCAGCAGCTTGGTTTCGGGGTTCCAGTACGAGCAGTACTTC. Translating gives CASSLVSGFQYEQYF. This chain uses TRBV5-1 with TRBJ2-7, with TRBD2 as a possible D gene (5 bases). V lost 0 bases and J lost 4, with 14 bases in between. Germline CDR1 SGHRS, CDR2 YFSETQ. This CDR3 has 15 residues.

This chain connects TRBV6-6 to TRBJ1-5; a possible D gene is TRBD1 (6 bases). The CDR3 extends over 14 amino acids. Trimming cost V 10 bases and J 2 bases, with 15 bases left between them. Germline CDR1 and CDR2: MNHNY and SVGAGI (reference sequence). CDR3 DNA: TGTGCCACCGCACAGGGCCATCGCAATCAGCCCCAGCATTTT. Translated: CATAQGHRNQPQHF.

This chain links TRBV6-6 with TRBJ1-2; 9 positions agree with TRBD1. Germline-derived CDR1 and CDR2 are MNHNY and SVGAGI (reference sequence). The length of the CDR3 is 13 residues. V shed 5 bases, J shed 14 bases, and the junction held 12 bases outside the gene matches. DNA of the CDR3: TGTGCCAGCAGTACTACAGGGGGCCTAAATTGTACCTTC. Its translation: CASSTTGGLNCTF.

The chain carries TRBV21-1 and TRBJ1-1. TRBV21-1 is annotated as a pseudogene. The CDR3 is 14 amino acids. The CDR3 DNA is TGTGCCAGCAGCACTGCTCTTGAGGACACTGAAGCTTTCTTT. Residues: CASSTALEDTEAFF.

The chain uses TRBV5-6 and TRBJ2-1, with TRBD1 matching over 11 bases. The V and J ends lost 3 bases and 6 bases, in that order; junction bases with no gene match: 5. Germline V gives CDR1 SGHDT, CDR2 YYEEEE. The CDR3 spans 15 residues. CDR3 DNA: TGTGCCAGCAGCTACGACGGGACAGGGGGCAATGAGCAGTTCTTC. It yields the protein CASSYDGTGGNEQFF.

The chain recombines TRBV5-1 with TRBJ1-1; TRBD1 aligns across 7 bases. Germline CDR1 SGHRS, CDR2 YFSETQ. The junction had 3 bases not matched to a gene; V was cut back by 1 base and J by 6 bases. CDR3 length: 13 amino acids. The CDR3 nucleotides read TGCGCCAGCAGCTTGCAGGGGGAGGCTGAAGCTTTCTTT. This translates into CASSLQGEAEAFF.

The chain is built from TRBV5-1 and TRBJ2-5; a weak D match, TRBD1 (5 bases). The CDR3 is 16 amino acids. V was trimmed by 5 bases and J by 0 bases, leaving 17 bases between them. Looked up from germline, CDR1 is SGHRS and CDR2 is YFSETQ. The CDR3 loop reads CASRGGSSGYQETQYF. The CDR3 DNA sequence: TGCGCCAGCAGGGGCGGAAGTTCAGGGTACCAAGAGACCCAGTACTTC.

The chain carries TRBV7-3 and TRBJ2-1; possibly TRBD1 for D (6 bases). The CDR3 extends over 15 amino acids. CDR1 SGHTA and CDR2 FQGTGA come from the germline V gene. Trimming cost V 1 base and J 1 base, with 8 bases left between them. This chain's CDR3 is CASSLRGRSYNEQFF. The CDR3 nucleotides read TGTGCCAGCAGCTTAAGGGGGCGGTCCTACAATGAGCAGTTCTTC.

The gene calls are TRBV27 and TRBJ1-1; 8 positions agree with TRBD1. The germline V gene has CDR1 MNHEY and CDR2 SMNVEV (reference sequence). V gave up 10 bases and J gave up 3 bases; unmatched junction bases: 16. This CDR3 is built from 16 residues. The CDR3 sequence: CATLPRGRVGYTEAFF. CDR3 nucleotides: TGTGCCACCCTCCCCAGGGGGCGGGTAGGATACACTGAAGCTTTCTTT.

This clone was observed once. The chain employs TRBV5-1 and TRBJ2-1; possible D gene TRBD2, 5 bases. Germline CDR1 and CDR2: SGHRS and YFSETQ. This CDR3 is built from 12 residues. Trimming pared 2 bases from V and 7 bases from J, leaving 7 bases between. CDR3 sequence (DNA): TGCGCCAGCAGCTTCCCGGGGAATGAGCAGTTCTTC. This gives the protein CASSFPGNEQFF.

CDR3 sequence (DNA): TGTGCCAGCAGCCAGACTAGCGGGAGCACAGATACGCAGTATTTT. Amino acid sequence: CASSQTSGSTDTQYF. The chain employs TRBV9 and TRBJ2-3; 10 bases align to TRBD2. The V gene's germline CDR1 is SGDLS and CDR2 YYNGEE. With V trimmed by 4 bases and J by 0 bases, 2 bases remained unmatched. There are 15 residues in the CDR3.

The chain recombines TRBV19 with TRBJ1-2, with D tentatively TRBD1 (6 bases). With 7 bases removed from V and 6 bases from J, the gap between germline ends came to 12 bases. The CDR3 loop spans 12 amino acids. CDR1 is LNHDA, CDR2 SQIVND, per germline (reference sequence). DNA of the CDR3: TGTGCCAGTAATTACAACAGGGATGGCTACACCTTC. Its translation: CASNYNRDGYTF.

V is TRBV5-1 and J is TRBJ2-7; TRBD2 is a possible D gene (6 bases). The germline V gene encodes CDR1 SGHRS and CDR2 YFSETQ. The CDR3 loop spans 14 amino acids. Between the trimmed V and J ends, which lost 1 base and 3 bases, there was a span of 11 bases. The chain's CDR3 is CASSLRAGFYEQYF. The CDR3 DNA sequence: TGCGCCAGCAGCTTGCGTGCGGGATTCTACGAGCAGTACTTC.

The chain recombines TRBV5-1 with TRBJ2-7; 14 bases are a match to TRBD2. CDR3 length equals 17 residues. V was clipped by 4 bases and J by 0 bases; unmatched bases: 6. Looked up from germline, CDR1 is SGHRS and CDR2 is YFSETQ. CDR3: CASSGLAGGRSSYEQYF. The CDR3 DNA reads TGCGCCAGCAGCGGACTAGCGGGAGGTAGAAGCTCCTACGAGCAGTACTTC.

The count of this clone is one. The chain combines TRBV5-1 with TRBJ2-2; tentative D call: TRBD2 (5 bases). V was shortened by 5 bases and J by 3 bases, with 11 bases between the two germline ends. Germline loops: CDR1 SGHRS, CDR2 YFSETQ. The CDR3 consists of 14 residues. The DNA for the CDR3 is TGCGCCAGCAGAGTAGCGCCTTACACCGGGGAGCTGTTTTTT. Its protein is CASRVAPYTGELFF.

The chain joins TRBV5-6 to TRBJ1-2, with D maybe TRBD1 (6 bases). CDR3 size: 13 residues. Looked up from germline, CDR1 is SGHDT and CDR2 is YYEEEE. V was trimmed by 5 bases and J by 5 bases, leaving 13 bases between them. This CDR3 reads CASRSRTEYGYTF. The CDR3 region has the DNA TGTGCCAGCAGATCGAGGACAGAGTATGGCTACACCTTC.

This clone was found many times. The genes are TRBV5-1 and TRBJ2-7; possible D gene TRBD1, 6 bases. This CDR3 contains 14 residues. V dropped 0 bases and J dropped 2 bases, with 9 bases sitting between them. Looked up from germline, CDR1 is SGHRS and CDR2 is YFSETQ. The CDR3 protein is CASSLVGTPYEQYF. CDR3 nucleotide sequence: TGCGCCAGCAGCTTGGTCGGGACACCCTACGAGCAGTACTTC. Using reference TRBV5-1 and TRBJ2-7 for the parts outside the CDR3, the full variable domain is KAGVTQTPRYLIKTRGQQVTLSCSPISGHRSVSWYQQTPGQGLQFLFEYFSETQRNKGNFPGRFSGRQFSNSRSEMNVSTLELGDSALYLCASSLVGTPYEQYFGPGTRLTVT.

The chain couples TRBV30 to TRBJ1-5; D is perhaps TRBD1 (6 bases). Germline CDR1 reads GTSNPN; CDR2 reads SVGIG (reference sequence). Trimming removed 3 bases at V and 1 base at J, with 10 bases between. The CDR3 has 14 residues. This chain's CDR3 is CAWSLGGSNQPQHF. CDR3 DNA: TGTGCCTGGAGCTTAGGGGGAAGCAATCAGCCCCAGCATTTT. Based on the CDR3 plus reference TRBV30 and TRBJ1-5, the full variable domain is SQTIHQWPATLVQPVGSPLSLECTVEGTSNPNLYWYRQAAGRGLQLLFYSVGIGQISSEVPQNLSASRPQDRQFILSSKKLLLSDSGFYLCAWSLGGSNQPQHFGDGTRLSIL.

This chain connects TRBV9 to TRBJ2-1; 9 positions match TRBD2. Germline values: CDR1 SGDLS, CDR2 YYNGEE. The ends lost 8 bases at V and 7 bases at J; junction bases unmatched: 13. This CDR3 has 15 residues. CDR3 amino acids: CASTRGAGGMNEQFF. CDR3 DNA sequence: TGTGCCAGTACTCGGGGGGCGGGAGGGATGAATGAGCAGTTCTTC.

The count of this clone is one. The chain employs TRBV5-1 and TRBJ2-5, with 7 bases matching TRBD1. V shed 2 bases, J shed 5 bases, and the junction held 3 bases outside the gene matches. CDR3 length equals 13 residues. Germline CDR1 SGHRS, CDR2 YFSETQ. CDR3 loop: CASSLKDRETQYF. The CDR3 DNA reads as TGCGCCAGCAGCTTAAAGGACAGGGAGACCCAGTACTTC.

The chain is built from TRBV29-1 and TRBJ2-1; D gene ambiguous. This CDR3 is built from 12 residues. The V gene's germline CDR1 is SQVTM and CDR2 ANQGSEA. Trimming cost V 3 bases and J 2 bases, with 5 bases left between them. The CDR3 DNA follows: TGCAGCGTTGACGCAGCCTACAATGAGCAGTTCTTC. This encodes CSVDAAYNEQFF.

This chain uses TRBV9 with TRBJ2-7; D perhaps matches TRBD2 (6 bases). Germline V gene lookup returns CDR1 SGDLS and CDR2 YYNGEE. The CDR3 length is 15 residues. V lost 0 bases and J lost 2, with 12 bases in between. The CDR3 region has the DNA TGTGCCAGCAGCGTAGACCCAGCGGGTACCTACGAGCAGTACTTC. Translating it yields CASSVDPAGTYEQYF.

This chain uses TRBV19 with TRBJ1-2, with D maybe TRBD1 (5 bases). The V and J ends lost 5 bases and 4 bases respectively, with 8 bases between them. Germline CDR1 LNHDA, CDR2 SQIVND (reference sequence). This CDR3 has 12 amino acids. The CDR3 nucleotides are TGTGCCAGTAGTGGAGGGGTCTATGGCTACACCTTC. Encoded protein: CASSGGVYGYTF.

The J gene is TRBJ2-4, the V gene TRBV6-6; D is ambiguous. V dropped 7 bases and J dropped 0 bases, with 4 bases sitting between them. CDR3 size: 12 residues. CDR1 and CDR2 from the germline V gene are MNHNY and SVGAGI (reference sequence). CDR3 amino acids: CASMRAKNIQYF. CDR3 sequence (DNA): TGTGCCAGCATGAGAGCCAAAAACATTCAGTACTTC.

CDR3 sequence reads: CASSPGLAAYNEQFF. Written as DNA, the CDR3 is TGTGCCAGTAGCCCGGGACTAGCGGCCTACAATGAGCAGTTCTTC. The J gene is TRBJ2-1, the V gene TRBV19, with TRBD2 matching 11 bases. The germline V gene encodes CDR1 LNHDA and CDR2 SQIVND (reference sequence). This CDR3 comprises 15 residues. V shed 6 bases, J shed 2 bases, and the junction held 3 bases outside the gene matches. Filled out from reference TRBV19 and TRBJ2-1, the complete variable domain reads DGGITQSPKYLFRKEGQNVTLSCEQNLNHDAMYWYRQDPGQGLRLIYYSQIVNDFQKGDIAEGYSVSREKKESFPLTVTSAQKNPTAFYLCASSPGLAAYNEQFFGPGTRLTVL.